This T cell receptor (beta chain) comes out of a study of radiotherapy plus CTLA-4 blockade in lung cancer. As concerns this clone: What it binds is not known.

Findings and limits, study-wide: Clones of tumor-derived TCRs expanded in blood after radiotherapy plus ipilimumab.

Assay used: immunoSEQ multiplex PCR; TCRdb lists only in-frame clones, some missing. The table lists some 100,000 clones, approximately 82% of them singletons, with more than 12% in the top ten. This CDR3 contains 16 residues. The germline CDR1 and CDR2 sequences are SGHRS and YFSETQ. With 6 bases clipped from V and 4 bases from J, the junction kept 8 bases outside the gene matches. This clonotype was obtained from a human donor with non-small cell lung cancer that progressed on radiotherapy plus ipilimumab. The rearrangement joins TRBV5-1 to TRBJ2-3; 13 nucleotides match TRBD2. This sample comprised peripheral blood, obtained from a patient treated with radiotherapy plus ipilimumab. The DNA for the CDR3 is TGCGCCAGCAAACCCCGGACTAGCGGGAGTTCAGATACGCAGTATTTT. This gives the protein CASKPRTSGSSDTQYF.